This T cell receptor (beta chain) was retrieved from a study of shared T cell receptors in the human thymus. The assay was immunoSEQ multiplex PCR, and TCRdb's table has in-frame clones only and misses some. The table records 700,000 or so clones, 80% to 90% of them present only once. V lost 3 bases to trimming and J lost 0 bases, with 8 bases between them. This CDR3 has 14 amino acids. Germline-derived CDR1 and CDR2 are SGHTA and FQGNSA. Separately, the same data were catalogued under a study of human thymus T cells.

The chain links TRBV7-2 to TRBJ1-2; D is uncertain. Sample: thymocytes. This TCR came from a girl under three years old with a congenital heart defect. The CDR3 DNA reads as TGTGCCAGCAGCTTCCAGGTGTCTAACTATGGCTACACCTTC. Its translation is CASSFQVSNYGYTF.